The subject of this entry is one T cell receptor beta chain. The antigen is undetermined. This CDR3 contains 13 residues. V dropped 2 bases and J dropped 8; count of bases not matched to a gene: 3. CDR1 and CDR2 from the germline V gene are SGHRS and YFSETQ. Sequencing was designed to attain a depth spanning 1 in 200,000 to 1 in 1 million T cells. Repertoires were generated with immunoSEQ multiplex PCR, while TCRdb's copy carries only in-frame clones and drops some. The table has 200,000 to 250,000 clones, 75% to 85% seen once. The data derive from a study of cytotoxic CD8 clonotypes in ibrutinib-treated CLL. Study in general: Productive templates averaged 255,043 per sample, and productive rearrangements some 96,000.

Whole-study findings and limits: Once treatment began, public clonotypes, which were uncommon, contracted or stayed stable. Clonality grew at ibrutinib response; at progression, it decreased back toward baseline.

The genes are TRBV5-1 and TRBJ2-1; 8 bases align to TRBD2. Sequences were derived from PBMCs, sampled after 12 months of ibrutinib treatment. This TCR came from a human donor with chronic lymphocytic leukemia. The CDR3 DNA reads TGCGCCAGCAGCTTCCCCGGGGGGGATGAGCAGTTCTTC. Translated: CASSFPGGDEQFF. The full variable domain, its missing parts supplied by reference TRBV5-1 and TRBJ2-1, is KAGVTQTPRYLIKTRGQQVTLSCSPISGHRSVSWYQQTPGQGLQFLFEYFSETQRNKGNFPGRFSGRQFSNSRSEMNVSTLELGDSALYLCASSFPGGDEQFFGPGTRLTVL.